This T cell receptor (beta chain) is drawn from a study of cytomegalovirus exposure and HLA in healthy donors. Whole-study results and caveats: One cluster of highly shared sequence variants probably arose as a sequencing artifact. The productive fraction for most TCR beta V segments was about 87% or about 30% in an earlier analysis. There were approximately 150 TCR beta chains listed as cytomegalovirus-associated. DRB1 had the most TCR associations and HLA-C the fewest, a later analysis found, with rates varying by HLA locus.

Amplification used 60 Vbeta primers and 13 Jbeta primers. Generated by immunoSEQ multiplex PCR, the TCRdb table keeps only in-frame clones and is missing some. The table shows about 140,000 clones, with roughly three fifths occurring only once. The germline gives CDR1 SGHNT, CDR2 YYREEE (reference sequence). V was clipped by 1 base and J by 4 bases, with 15 bases between them. The CDR3 extends over 15 amino acids. Of note for this clone: The antigen remains unidentified.

This clonotype was obtained from an older woman in good health and CMV-seronegative. This sequence joins TRBV5-4 and TRBJ2-7; D perhaps matches TRBD1 (5 bases). What was sequenced was PBMCs. CDR3 sequence: CASSLRSQAGYEQYF. CDR3 nucleotide sequence: TGTGCCAGCAGCTTGAGGTCACAAGCAGGGTACGAGCAGTACTTC.